Described below is a single TCR beta chain sequence and its context. Its antigen is not identified. This CDR3 is 14 amino acids long. The V gene's germline CDR1 is SGHAT and CDR2 FQNNGV. V was trimmed by 5 bases and J by 6 bases, leaving 16 bases between them. This sample is drawn from a study of cytomegalovirus exposure and HLA in healthy donors. Use of 60 Vbeta and 13 Jbeta primers characterized the PCR. Sequenced by immunoSEQ multiplex PCR; TCRdb stores in-frame clones only, minus some. The profile covers around 130,000 clones, with about 74% appearing a single time and 5.5% to 7% taken by the ten largest. Notes on the study in general: Generally TCR sequences proved uncommon, though certain public TCRs appeared in numerous donors. Sequence variants that were highly shared formed a cluster that was likely a sequencing artifact.

The J gene is TRBJ1-2, the V gene TRBV11-2; possible D gene TRBD1, 5 bases. Material for sequencing was PBMCs. The origin of this receptor is a man in his forties in good health and CMV-seropositive. The CDR3 is CASSPTGRADGYTF. The CDR3 coding sequence is TGTGCCAGCAGCCCCACAGGTAGGGCTGATGGCTACACCTTC.